The T cell receptor beta chain described here comes from a study of T-cell memory formation after mild COVID-19. Study summary: Across donors, TCR clusters were largely donor specific.

Note on this clonotype: What it binds is unknown.

Study-wide results and limits: Second-wave clones reaching peak frequency on day 37 lacked confirmed SARS-CoV-2 specificity.

Sample barcodes and UMIs were carried by the TCR alpha and TCR beta cDNA libraries that 5'RACE generated with constant-segment primers. TCRdb reprocessed the 5' RACE reads with MiXCR, giving one entry per CDR3 protein. The data contain tens of thousands of distinct CDR3 sequences, about 13% of them seen just once; the ten biggest clones take up around two fifths. CDR1 is SGDLS, CDR2 YYNGEE, per germline. The CDR3 spans 17 residues. Trimming stripped 2 bases from V and 5 bases from J, with 22 bases between. Sequencing was performed on PBMCs or a T cell subset sorted from them (not recorded which). This clonotype was sampled from a man between 18 and 35 years old who had mild COVID-19 (a few samples of this study predate the infection). Cell type and time point are not known. The V call is TRBV9, the J call TRBJ1-2; D is possibly TRBD1 (5 bases). DNA for the CDR3: TGTGCCAGCAGCGTCCAGGGTAATCCACGACCCCATTATGGCTACACCTTC. This translates into CASSVQGNPRPHYGYTF.